The 20 T cell receptor beta chains given below trace back to one sample, sequenced in a study of cytotoxic CD8 clonotypes in ibrutinib-treated CLL. Sequencing was performed with immunoSEQ multiplex PCR; in TCRdb, only in-frame clones are kept and a portion is missing. The sample yields about 57,000 clones, 55% to 70% seen once. The sequenced sample was PBMCs, obtained after 24 months of ibrutinib treatment. These receptors were taken from a human donor with chronic lymphocytic leukemia.

The rearrangement uses TRBV10-1 and TRBJ1-2, with 8 bases fitting TRBD1. V trimming: 6 bases; J trimming: 2 bases; junction bases outside the gene matches: 8. Germline V gene sequence: CDR1 WNHNN, CDR2 SYGVQD (reference sequence). CDR3 length equals 15 residues. CDR3 amino acids: CASSPPGQENYGYTF. The CDR3 nucleotides are TGCGCCAGCAGCCCACCGGGACAGGAAAACTATGGCTACACCTTC.

The chain has TRBV5-4 and TRBJ2-2; 11 bases are shared with TRBD2. Unmatched junction bases numbered 6, after V lost 1 base and J lost 7 bases. Per germline, CDR1 SGHNT and CDR2 YYREEE (reference sequence). This CDR3 is built from 16 residues. CDR3 in DNA: TGTGCCAGCAGCTTGCCGAATAGCGGGGGGGTCGGGGAGCTGTTTTTT. Encoded protein: CASSLPNSGGVGELFF.

The chain employs TRBV29-1 and TRBJ2-7, with 7 bases matching TRBD2. Per germline, CDR1 SQVTM and CDR2 ANQGSEA. J lost 3 bases, V lost 7 bases, and 6 bases had no gene match. The CDR3 runs to 12 residues. Written as DNA, the CDR3 is TGCAGCGCCTCGACTAGCTACTACGAGCAGTACTTC. This sequence encodes CSASTSYYEQYF.

There are a few counts of this clone. V usage is TRBV27 and J usage is TRBJ1-5; no firm D call. The CDR3 is 14 amino acids. The V gene's germline CDR1 is MNHEY and CDR2 SMNVEV (reference sequence). Trimming pared 9 bases from V and 2 bases from J, leaving 14 bases between. The CDR3 sequence: CASSRPGGNQPQHF. CDR3 coding DNA: TGTGCCAGTAGCAGGCCCGGGGGCAATCAGCCCCAGCATTTT.

There are a few counts of this clone. Distinct nucleotide sequences in the sample also encode this CDR3. The chain has TRBV9 and TRBJ2-2; D is possibly TRBD1 (6 bases). Germline CDR1 is SGDLS and CDR2 is YYNGEE. V shed 0 bases and J shed 4 bases, with 10 bases lying between them. The CDR3 runs to 15 residues. The CDR3 DNA reads TGTGCCAGCAGCGTAGGGGGGCGAGGCACCGGGGAGCTGTTTTTT. Protein sequence: CASSVGGRGTGELFF.

The rearrangement joins TRBV5-1 to TRBJ2-3; 7 positions agree with TRBD1. The CDR3 is made up of 14 amino acids. In germline, CDR1 is SGHRS, CDR2 YFSETQ. V dropped 2 bases and J dropped 7; count of bases not matched to a gene: 7. The CDR3 loop reads CASSFRTGLNTQYF. The CDR3 nucleotides read TGCGCCAGCAGCTTTAGGACAGGTCTAAATACGCAGTATTTT.

Many counts were recorded for this clone. The genes are TRBV21-1 and TRBJ1-2; the table's D gene call, TRBD1, was not cross checked with the DNA. TRBV21-1 is a pseudogene locus. The CDR3 runs to 17 residues. CDR3 bases: TGTGCCAGCAGCAAAGACAGGACAGGGCCAGCTAACTATGGCTACACCTTC. Amino acids: CASSKDRTGPANYGYTF.

This clone was counted between two and nine times. This rearrangement joins TRBV2 to TRBJ2-7; D gene ambiguous. Trimming took off 5 bases at V and 7 bases at J, with 9 bases between the two ends. Germline V gives CDR1 SNHLY, CDR2 FYNNEI. This CDR3 region has 11 residues. CDR3 residues: CASSLYGEQYF. DNA of the CDR3: TGTGCCAGCAGTTTATACGGAGAGCAGTACTTC.

The V call is TRBV7-2, the J call TRBJ2-7, with TRBD1 as a possible D gene (6 bases). Between the trimmed V and J ends, which lost 5 bases and 2 bases, there was a span of 13 bases. Germline V CDR1 and CDR2: SGHTA, FQGNSA. The CDR3 covers 14 residues. In nucleotides, the CDR3 is TGTGCCAGCAGCACCCACGCAGGGGCCTACGAGCAGTACTTC. It is translated as CASSTHAGAYEQYF.

The sample holds a few counts of this clone. J is TRBJ2-5 and V is TRBV20-1, with 7 bases that match TRBD1. The CDR3 extends over 11 amino acids. Germline V gene data show CDR1 as DFQATT and CDR2 as SNEGSKA (reference sequence). The V segment lost 6 bases and the J segment 4 bases; nucleotides outside the gene matches: 2. The CDR3 coding sequence is TGCAGTGCCAACAGGGGAGAGACCCAGTACTTC. Residues: CSANRGETQYF.

The V call is TRBV6-4, the J call TRBJ2-7; no reliable D call. The CDR3 is 12 amino acids. CDR1 MRHNA and CDR2 SNTAGT come from the germline V gene. V gave up 8 bases and J gave up 6 bases, with 14 bases separating them. The CDR3 spells CASGDRLGEQYF. In DNA form, the CDR3 reads TGTGCCAGCGGGGATCGATTGGGCGAGCAGTACTTC.

The V gene is TRBV28, the J gene TRBJ1-2; D is ambiguous. With 4 bases removed from V and 1 base from J, the gap between germline ends came to 10 bases. The CDR3 spans 14 residues. Germline lookup yields CDR1 MDHEN and CDR2 SYDVKM. Written as DNA, the CDR3 is TGTGCCAGCAGTTCCCTCACAATTAACTATGGCTACACCTTC. Residues: CASSSLTINYGYTF.

The chain couples TRBV19 to TRBJ2-7; TRBD2 aligns across 8 bases. V lost 6 bases and J lost 2; bases outside the gene matches: 6. The CDR3 is made up of 14 amino acids. Per the germline V gene, CDR1 is LNHDA and CDR2 is SQIVND (reference sequence). CDR3 in amino acids: CASSRGGLPYEQYF. DNA for the CDR3: TGTGCCAGTAGCCGGGGGGGGCTTCCCTACGAGCAGTACTTC.

CDR3: CASNGYTYNEQFF. In DNA form, the CDR3 reads TGCGCCAGCAATGGGTACACCTACAATGAGCAGTTCTTC. J is TRBJ2-1 and V is TRBV5-1; D is undetermined. Trimming removed 6 bases at V and 2 bases at J, with 9 bases between. The germline CDR1 and CDR2 sequences are SGHRS and YFSETQ. The CDR3 has 13 amino acids.

Only one count was recorded for this clone. This chain links TRBV2 with TRBJ2-7; D may be TRBD1 (5 bases). V was clipped by 6 bases and J by 2 bases, with 17 bases between them. The CDR3 totals 15 residues. The germline V gene has CDR1 SNHLY and CDR2 FYNNEI. The CDR3 here is CASSTQAGRAYEQYV. CDR3 in DNA: TGTGCCAGCAGCACACAGGCTGGTCGGGCCTACGAGCAGTACGTC.

This clone was observed a handful of times. This CDR3 is CASSLGPGTGGRDTQYF. The CDR3 DNA follows: TGTGCCAGCAGCTTAGGACCCGGGACAGGGGGCCGTGATACGCAGTATTTT. V gene TRBV7-6 combines with J gene TRBJ2-3; 12 bases are shared with TRBD1. Trimming cost V 1 base and J 6 bases; bases outside gene matches: 8. This CDR3 spans 17 amino acids. Germline CDR1 reads SGHVS; CDR2 reads FNYEAQ.

This clone came up a few times. The chain has TRBV15 and TRBJ2-4, with 10 bases lining up with TRBD1. V dropped 1 base and J dropped 5; count of bases not matched to a gene: 2. The CDR3 contains 15 residues. Germline values: CDR1 LNHNV, CDR2 YYDKDF (reference sequence). CDR3 nucleotides: TGTGCCACCAGCAGAGTCGGACAGGGGGAAAACATTCAGTACTTC. Protein: CATSRVGQGENIQYF.

This clone was found many times. The chain is built from TRBV6-4 and TRBJ2-2; no reliable D call. The V end lost 4 bases, the J end lost 2 bases, and 8 bases lay between the germline ends. CDR3 length: 14 residues. Germline CDR1 reads MRHNA; CDR2 reads SNTAGT. The CDR3 spells CASSVNFNTGELFF. The CDR3 DNA reads TGTGCCAGCAGTGTTAACTTTAACACCGGGGAGCTGTTTTTT.

This clone was observed at least ten times. This rearrangement joins TRBV6-5 to TRBJ2-5, with 7 bases that match TRBD1. There are 12 residues in the CDR3. The germline V gene encodes CDR1 MNHEY and CDR2 SVGAGI. J lost 4 bases, V lost 7 bases, and 3 bases had no gene match. DNA for the CDR3: TGTGCCAGCACGACAGGGTCAGAGACCCAGTACTTC. Protein sequence: CASTTGSETQYF.

The chain joins TRBV4-2 to TRBJ1-1, with TRBD1 as a possible D gene (5 bases). The V end lost 3 bases, the J end lost 0 bases, and 5 bases lay between the germline ends. The CDR3 sequence is 13 residues long. Germline V gives CDR1 LGHNA, CDR2 YNFKEQ. CDR3 amino acids: CASSQGVNTEAFF. The CDR3 DNA reads TGTGCCAGCAGCCAGGGGGTGAACACTGAAGCTTTCTTT.